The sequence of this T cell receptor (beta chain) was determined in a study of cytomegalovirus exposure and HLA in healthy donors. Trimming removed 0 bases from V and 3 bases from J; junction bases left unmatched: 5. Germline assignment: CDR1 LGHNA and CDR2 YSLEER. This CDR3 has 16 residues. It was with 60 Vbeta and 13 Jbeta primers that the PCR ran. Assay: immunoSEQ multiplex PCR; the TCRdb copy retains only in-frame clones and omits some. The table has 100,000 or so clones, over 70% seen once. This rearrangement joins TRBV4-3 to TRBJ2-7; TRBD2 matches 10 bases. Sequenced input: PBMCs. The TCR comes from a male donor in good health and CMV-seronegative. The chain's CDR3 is CASSQDTPSGSYEQYF. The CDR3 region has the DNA TGCGCCAGCAGCCAAGATACGCCTAGCGGGAGCTACGAGCAGTACTTC.